This TCR beta chain was sequenced for a study of OX40 agonist ivuxolimab in advanced cancers. In the study overall: Patients were roughly 87% male with ages roughly 20 to 80, mean roughly 55.

Profiled with immunoSEQ multiplex PCR; TCRdb holds only in-frame clones, not every one. The sample contains around 60,000 clones, around 77% of which appear only once. The source was CD4+ or CD8+ T cells sorted from blood, collected in a trial of the OX40 agonist ivuxolimab. The sequence derives from an adult with an advanced solid tumor such as melanoma, head and neck, liver or kidney cancer.

In DNA form, the CDR3 reads TGCAGCGCAGGGGGAAGGACAGAGGGCACAGATACGCAGTATTTT. Translating it yields CSAGGRTEGTDTQYF. The rearrangement links TRBV29-1 to TRBJ2-3; TRBD1 matches at 7 bases. This CDR3 is 15 amino acids long. Germline V gene sequence: CDR1 SQVTM, CDR2 ANQGSEA. After removal of 7 bases from V and 1 base from J, the junction contained 11 bases not matched to a gene.